These 20 T cell receptor beta chains were all obtained from the same sample, sequenced in a study of CD8 T cells in ankylosing spondylitis. In TCRdb, the 5' RACE reads were re-called with MiXCR into one record per CDR3 protein. The sample consists of a few hundred thousand distinct CDR3 sequences, under 20% of them appearing once. Sequenced material: blood, either unsorted or a sorted T cell fraction (not recorded which). These receptors originate from a male donor with ankylosing spondylitis or in good health (not recorded which).

This clonotype has just a few counts. V usage is TRBV29-1 and J usage is TRBJ2-1; 8 positions agree with TRBD2. The J segment lost 7 bases and the V segment lost 3 bases, leaving 5 bases of the junction unmatched. Per germline, CDR1 SQVTM and CDR2 ANQGSEA. The CDR3 sequence is 13 residues long. For the CDR3, the DNA is TGCAGCGTTGACGAGCGGGGGATTAATGAGCAGTTCTTC. This translates into CSVDERGINEQFF.

The chain has TRBV29-1 and TRBJ2-3; 9 bases are a match to TRBD2. V shed 6 bases and J 1 base; nucleotides not matched to a gene: 5. CDR3 length: 14 residues. Germline CDR1 and CDR2: SQVTM and ANQGSEA. This CDR3 is CSVLAGIGTDTQYF. The CDR3 DNA sequence: TGCAGCGTGCTAGCGGGAATTGGCACAGATACGCAGTATTTT.

The gene calls are TRBV10-3 and TRBJ2-2; maybe TRBD2 (5 bases). There are 14 residues in the CDR3. The V end was cut by 8 bases, the J end by 2 bases, with 12 bases between. CDR1 ENHRY and CDR2 SYGVKD come from the germline V gene. The CDR3 nucleotides read TGTGCCATCCCAGGCGGGCTCAACACCGGGGAGCTGTTTTTT. It yields the protein CAIPGGLNTGELFF.

The CDR3: CASSQWWTSGRNNYEQYF. DNA for the CDR3: TGCGCCAGCAGCCAATGGTGGACTAGCGGGAGAAATAACTACGAGCAGTACTTC. This chain links TRBV4-3 with TRBJ2-7; the match to TRBD2 covers 13 bases. Germline CDR1 reads LGHNA; CDR2 reads YSLEER. The V gene end was trimmed by 2 bases and the J gene end by 3 bases; junction bases not matched to a gene: 10. The CDR3 length is 18 residues.

V gene TRBV4-2 combines with J gene TRBJ2-3, with a possible D match to TRBD2 (5 bases). The CDR3 contains 16 residues. The germline gives CDR1 LGHNA, CDR2 YNFKEQ. Between the trimmed V and J ends, which lost 0 bases and 4 bases, there was a span of 14 bases. CDR3 sequence reads: CASSQEAPRAPDTQYF. In DNA form, the CDR3 reads TGTGCCAGCAGCCAAGAAGCCCCGCGGGCGCCAGATACGCAGTATTTT.

This clonotype was counted a few times. V usage is TRBV11-2 and J usage is TRBJ2-1; no reliable D call. The V end was cut by 2 bases, the J end by 4 bases, with 9 bases between. CDR1 and CDR2 (germline): SGHAT, FQNNGV. The CDR3 consists of 14 residues. DNA for the CDR3: TGTGCCAGCAGCTTAATTAACCAATACAATGAGCAGTTCTTC. Encoded protein: CASSLINQYNEQFF. The complete variable domain, with remaining parts taken from reference TRBV11-2 and TRBJ2-1, reads EAGVAQSPRYKIIEKRQSVAFWCNPISGHATLYWYQQILGQGPKLLIQFQNNGVVDDSQLPKDRFSAERLKGVDSTLKIQPAKLEDSAVYLCASSLINQYNEQFFGPGTRLTVL.

This clonotype was observed a handful of times. V gene TRBV20-1 combines with J gene TRBJ2-3, with D maybe TRBD2 (6 bases). The germline gives CDR1 DFQATT, CDR2 SNEGSKA (reference sequence). The CDR3 loop spans 14 amino acids. Trimming pared 5 bases from V and 0 bases from J, leaving 12 bases between. CDR3 region: CSAFGTSSTDTQYF. CDR3 coding DNA: TGCAGTGCTTTCGGGACTTCGAGCACAGATACGCAGTATTTT.

The chain couples TRBV12-3 or TRBV12-4 to TRBJ1-4, with 7 bases that match TRBD1. The CDR3 consists of 15 residues. The V segment lost 4 bases and the J segment 5 bases; nucleotides outside the gene matches: 7. The CDR3 bases are TGTGCCAGCAGTTCCCTAGGGACAGACAATGAAAAACTGTTTTTT. This encodes CASSSLGTDNEKLFF.

J is TRBJ1-2 and V is TRBV20-1; D gene unclear. Germline CDR1 DFQATT, CDR2 SNEGSKA (reference sequence). The CDR3 sequence is 11 residues long. The DNA for the CDR3 is TGCAGCCAGATAGGGTTCTATGGCTACACCTTC. Translated, it gives CSQIGFYGYTF.

In this sample, this clonotype turned up a few times. The CDR3 DNA is TGTGCCAGCAGCTCCCCAGGTCGGGAGCTGTTTTTT. This codes for CASSSPGRELFF. The chain joins TRBV11-2 to TRBJ2-2; D not certain. Germline CDR1 SGHAT, CDR2 FQNNGV. The V end was cut by 4 bases, the J end by 9 bases, with 9 bases between. The CDR3 is 12 residues long.

In its sample, this clonotype was seen a few times. The rearrangement uses TRBV29-1 and TRBJ1-1; the D gene is possibly TRBD1 (6 bases). The V end lost 1 base, the J end lost 1 base, and 13 bases lay between the germline ends. Germline V gives CDR1 SQVTM, CDR2 ANQGSEA. This CDR3 comprises 15 residues. The CDR3 sequence is CSVEGSGASNTEAFF. CDR3 coding DNA: TGCAGCGTTGAAGGGTCAGGGGCCTCGAACACTGAAGCTTTCTTT. Variable domain in full (rest from reference TRBV29-1 and TRBJ1-1): SAVISQKPSRDICQRGTSLTIQCQVDSQVTMMFWYRQQPGQSLTLIATANQGSEATYESGFVIDKFPISRPNLTFSTLTVSNMSPEDSSIYLCSVEGSGASNTEAFFGQGTRLTVV.

This CDR3 reads CASSYSWGQTGANVLTF. CDR3 DNA sequence: TGTGCCAGCAGTTACTCGTGGGGGCAGACTGGGGCCAACGTCCTGACTTTC. The rearrangement links TRBV6-5 to TRBJ2-6; D may be TRBD1 (6 bases). The CDR3 covers 17 residues. CDR1 and CDR2 (germline): MNHEY, SVGAGI. The ends were cut back, 0 bases at V and 2 bases at J, with 11 bases in the middle.

This clonotype was detected ten times or more. The CDR3 DNA reads TGTGCCAGCAGTTTAGACTTCGTCGGCTACACCTTC. Translation gives CASSLDFVGYTF. The chain combines TRBV12-3 or TRBV12-4 with TRBJ1-2; D gene ambiguous. The V end lost 1 base, the J end lost 8 bases, and 8 bases lay between the germline ends. This CDR3 comprises 12 residues.

J is TRBJ2-1 and V is TRBV7-6, with D hard to call. There are 16 residues in the CDR3. Trimming pared 5 bases from V and 0 bases from J, leaving 14 bases between. Germline CDR1 is SGHVS and CDR2 is FNYEAQ. For the CDR3, the DNA is TGTGCCAGCAGCCGAGCCGCAGGTGGCTCCTACAATGAGCAGTTCTTC. Residues: CASSRAAGGSYNEQFF. The variable domain in full, completed from reference TRBV7-6 and TRBJ2-1, reads GAGVSQSPRYKVTKRGQDVALRCDPISGHVSLYWYRQALGQGPEFLTYFNYEAQQDKSGLPNDRFSAERPEGSISTLTIQRTEQRDSAMYRCASSRAAGGSYNEQFFGPGTRLTVL.

This clonotype appeared a few times. The chain is built from TRBV6-1 and TRBJ2-2; the D call may be TRBD1 or TRBD2 (5 bases each). Trimming removed 5 bases from V and 2 bases from J, with 12 bases in between. The CDR3 contains 15 residues. Germline loops: CDR1 MNHNS, CDR2 SASEGT. This CDR3 reads CASSHWDGNTGELFF. DNA for the CDR3: TGTGCCAGCAGTCATTGGGACGGCAACACCGGGGAGCTGTTTTTT.

This clonotype was detected only a few times. This chain connects TRBV12-3 or TRBV12-4 to TRBJ2-7; 8 bases are a match to TRBD1. V was pared by 5 bases and J by 3 bases, with 6 bases of the junction left unmatched. This CDR3 is 14 amino acids long. In DNA form, the CDR3 reads TGTGCCAGCAGTAACCGGGACAGGTACTACGAGCAGTACTTC. It specifies CASSNRDRYYEQYF.

This rearrangement joins TRBV11-1 to TRBJ2-4, with 9 bases lining up with TRBD2. This CDR3 comprises 14 residues. V shed 5 bases, J shed 8 bases, and the junction held 7 bases outside the gene matches. Germline V gene data show CDR1 as SGHAT and CDR2 as FQDESV (reference sequence). The CDR3 sequence is CASSPVAGEDIQYF. DNA for the CDR3: TGTGCCAGCAGCCCAGTAGCGGGAGAGGACATTCAGTACTTC.

This clonotype was observed at least ten times. The V gene is TRBV7-9, the J gene TRBJ1-2; D is undetermined. The V gene's germline CDR1 is SEHNR and CDR2 FQNEAQ (reference sequence). V lost 5 bases to trimming and J lost 4 bases, with 17 bases between them. CDR3 length: 15 residues. The CDR3 region is CASSPEEGFLYGYTF. CDR3 DNA: TGTGCCAGCAGCCCAGAGGAGGGATTCCTCTATGGCTACACCTTC.

In DNA, the CDR3 is TGTGCCAGCAGGGCCGGGACTAGACCCTACGAGCAGTACTTC. Protein: CASRAGTRPYEQYF. V gene TRBV6-2 or TRBV6-3 combines with J gene TRBJ2-7, with 8 bases aligning to TRBD2. The CDR3 has 14 amino acids. V gave up 6 bases and J gave up 2 bases; unmatched junction bases: 6. The germline gives CDR1 MNHEY, CDR2 SVGEGT.

The rearrangement links TRBV5-1 to TRBJ2-1; D perhaps matches TRBD2 (5 bases). The ends were cut back, 7 bases at V and 0 bases at J, with 20 bases in the middle. The germline CDR1 and CDR2 sequences are SGHRS and YFSETQ. The CDR3 has 17 amino acids. The CDR3 sequence: CASAGLESQDSYNEQFF. The CDR3 nucleotides read TGCGCCAGCGCGGGTCTCGAATCTCAGGACTCCTACAATGAGCAGTTCTTC. Filled out from reference TRBV5-1 and TRBJ2-1, the complete variable domain reads KAGVTQTPRYLIKTRGQQVTLSCSPISGHRSVSWYQQTPGQGLQFLFEYFSETQRNKGNFPGRFSGRQFSNSRSEMNVSTLELGDSALYLCASAGLESQDSYNEQFFGPGTRLTVL.